This T cell receptor (beta chain) comes out of a study of early T cells in non-severe SARS-CoV-2 infection. Study details: Chains were unpaired, as sequencing was done on bulk RNA from unsorted whole blood. Points from the study as a whole: VDJdb matching, biased toward anti-spike CD8 responses, missed private and CD4 specificities.

This clonotype turned up a few times. Its antigen is currently unknown. Unique molecular identifiers tagged individual cDNA molecules. A single record per CDR3 protein comes from TCRdb applying MiXCR to the 5' RACE reads. The sample has about 69,000 distinct CDR3 sequences, around a tenth seen once. The V end lost 4 bases, the J end lost 8 bases, and 10 bases lay between the germline ends. The length of the CDR3 is 13 residues. CDR1 SGHNT and CDR2 YYREEE come from the germline V gene (reference sequence). The sample taken for sequencing was whole blood. The clonotype was recovered from an adult who was a healthcare worker with PCR-confirmed SARS-CoV-2 infection or an uninfected control (not recorded which). The chain combines TRBV5-4 with TRBJ1-6; D remains ambiguous. The CDR3 reads CASSTDLYSPLHF. The CDR3 bases are TGTGCCAGCAGCACAGACCTCTATTCACCCCTCCACTTT.